The T cell receptor (beta chain) under discussion was sequenced for a study of T cell responses to AZD1222 COVID-19 vaccine. Study results and limitations: Researchers report vaccine-associated CD4 TCRs spanning spike, with dominance at 160-218 and 743-854.

This CDR3 is 14 amino acids long. Germline V lookup: CDR1 MDHEN, CDR2 SYDVKM. The V end lost 5 bases, the J end lost 5 bases, and 13 bases lay between the germline ends. Repertoires were generated with immunoSEQ multiplex PCR, while TCRdb's copy carries only in-frame clones and drops some. This table has 200,000 or so clones, 85% to 95% appearing once. This clone was observed a single time. The antigen is undetermined. The rearrangement joins TRBV28 to TRBJ1-5, with D possibly being TRBD1 (5 bases). The sample in question was peripheral blood, obtained on day 0 of AZD1222 vaccination. This sequence was found in an adult in good health. Written as DNA, the CDR3 is TGTGCCAGCAGTGTGTCCGGGGGGTATCAGCCCCAGCATTTT. This encodes CASSVSGGYQPQHF.